Reported below is one TCR beta chain. CDR1 SGHVS and CDR2 FNYEAQ come from the germline V gene. This CDR3 has 16 amino acids. Trimming stripped 1 base from V and 3 bases from J, with 13 bases between. The sample is drawn from a study of blood T cell repertoires in COVID-19. Background on the study: COVID-19 samples from acute and convalescent phases originated in the United States, Italy and Spain. PBMCs, B-cell-depleted T cells, or T cells provided the cDNA or gDNA that made up the material.

Libraries were prepared by immunoSEQ multiplex PCR; TCRdb keeps only in-frame clonotypes and omits some of them. The table lists about 100,000 clones, approximately 90% of them singletons. The specimen was peripheral blood. The TCR originated in a man in his fifties or sixties with active COVID-19. This rearrangement joins TRBV7-6 to TRBJ1-3; unclear D gene. The CDR3 loop reads CASSLEHNLGGNTIYF. The CDR3 DNA follows: TGTGCCAGCAGCTTAGAACATAACCTTGGTGGAAACACCATATATTTT.